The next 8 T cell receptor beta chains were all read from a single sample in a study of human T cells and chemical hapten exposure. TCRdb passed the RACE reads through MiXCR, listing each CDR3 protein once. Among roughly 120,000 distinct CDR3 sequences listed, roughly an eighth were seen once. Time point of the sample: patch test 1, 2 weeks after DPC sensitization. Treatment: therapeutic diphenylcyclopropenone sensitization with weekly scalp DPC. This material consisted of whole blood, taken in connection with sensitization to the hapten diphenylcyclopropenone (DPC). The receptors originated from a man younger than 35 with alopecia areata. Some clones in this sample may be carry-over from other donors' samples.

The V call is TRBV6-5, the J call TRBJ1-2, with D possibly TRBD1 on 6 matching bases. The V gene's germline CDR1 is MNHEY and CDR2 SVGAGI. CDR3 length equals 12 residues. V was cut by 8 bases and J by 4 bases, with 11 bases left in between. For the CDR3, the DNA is TGTGCCAGCCGAAAGACAGGCTATGGCTACACCTTC. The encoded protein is CASRKTGYGYTF.

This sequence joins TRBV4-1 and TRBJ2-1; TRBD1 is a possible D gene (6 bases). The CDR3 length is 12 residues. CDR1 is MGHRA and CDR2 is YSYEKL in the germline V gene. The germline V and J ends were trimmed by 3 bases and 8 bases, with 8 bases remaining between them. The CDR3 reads CASSHRGYEQFF. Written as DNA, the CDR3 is TGCGCCAGCAGCCACAGGGGCTATGAGCAGTTCTTC.

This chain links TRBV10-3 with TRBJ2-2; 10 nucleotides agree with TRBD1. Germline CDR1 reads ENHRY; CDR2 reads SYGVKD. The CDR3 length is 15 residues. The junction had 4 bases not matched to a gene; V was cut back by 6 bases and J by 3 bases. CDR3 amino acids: CAIRTGTGDTGELFF. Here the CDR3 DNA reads TGTGCCATCAGGACCGGGACAGGGGACACCGGGGAGCTGTTTTTT.

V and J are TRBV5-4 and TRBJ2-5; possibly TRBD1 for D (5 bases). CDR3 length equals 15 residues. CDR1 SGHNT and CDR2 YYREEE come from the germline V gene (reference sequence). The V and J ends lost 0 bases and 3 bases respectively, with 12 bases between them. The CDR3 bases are TGTGCCAGCAGCTTGGTGCAGGGCCGGAAAGAGACCCAGTACTTC. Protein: CASSLVQGRKETQYF.

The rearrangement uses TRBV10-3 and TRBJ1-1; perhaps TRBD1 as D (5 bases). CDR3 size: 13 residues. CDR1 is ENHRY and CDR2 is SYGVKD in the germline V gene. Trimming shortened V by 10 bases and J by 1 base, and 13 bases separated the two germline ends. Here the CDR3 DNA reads TGTGCCAAGAGGTACGACAGGAACACTGAAGCTTTCTTT. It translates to CAKRYDRNTEAFF.

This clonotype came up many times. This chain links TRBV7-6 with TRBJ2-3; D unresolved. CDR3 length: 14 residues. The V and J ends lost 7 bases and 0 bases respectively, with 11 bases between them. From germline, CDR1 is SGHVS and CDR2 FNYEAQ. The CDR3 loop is CASKPEPSTDTQYF. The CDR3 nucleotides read TGTGCCAGCAAGCCAGAACCTAGCACAGATACGCAGTATTTT.

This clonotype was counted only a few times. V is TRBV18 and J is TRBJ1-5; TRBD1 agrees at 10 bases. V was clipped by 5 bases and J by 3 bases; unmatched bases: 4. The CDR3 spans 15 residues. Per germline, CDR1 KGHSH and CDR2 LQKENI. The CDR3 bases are TGTGCCAGCTCAGAGGGACAGGGGTCCAATCAGCCCCAGCATTTT. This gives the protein CASSEGQGSNQPQHF.

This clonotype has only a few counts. In DNA, the CDR3 is TGTGCCAGCAGTATTTTTTCGGGGGGCGGCACAGATACGCAGTATTTT. The encoded protein is CASSIFSGGGTDTQYF. The V call is TRBV7-8, the J call TRBJ2-3; tentative D call: TRBD2 (7 bases). Germline CDR1 SGHVS, CDR2 FQNEAQ. This CDR3 is built from 16 residues. V was trimmed by 6 bases and J by 1 base, leaving 17 bases between them.